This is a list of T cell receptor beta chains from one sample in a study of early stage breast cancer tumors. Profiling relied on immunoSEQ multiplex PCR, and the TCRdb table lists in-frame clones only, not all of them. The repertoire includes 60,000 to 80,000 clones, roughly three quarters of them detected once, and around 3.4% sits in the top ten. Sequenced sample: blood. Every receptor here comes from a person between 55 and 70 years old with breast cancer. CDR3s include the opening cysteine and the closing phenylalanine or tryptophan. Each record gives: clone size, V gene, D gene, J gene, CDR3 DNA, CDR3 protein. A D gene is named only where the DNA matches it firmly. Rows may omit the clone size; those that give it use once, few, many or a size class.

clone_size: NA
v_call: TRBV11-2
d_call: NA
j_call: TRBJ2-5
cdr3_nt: TGTGCCAGCAGCTTAGGAAGCGTCGTAGAGACCCAGTACTTC
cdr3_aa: CASSLGSVVETQYF

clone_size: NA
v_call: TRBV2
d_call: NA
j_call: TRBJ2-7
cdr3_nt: TGTGCCGGCCGACCGGAGGGGTGGAACGAGCAGTACTTC
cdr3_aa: CAGRPEGWNEQYF

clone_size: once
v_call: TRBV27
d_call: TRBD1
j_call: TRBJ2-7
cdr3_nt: TGTGCCAGCAGTTGGGACAGGGGGCTGAGCGAGCAGTACTTC
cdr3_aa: CASSWDRGLSEQYF

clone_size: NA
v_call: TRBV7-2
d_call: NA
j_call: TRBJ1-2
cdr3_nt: TGTGCCAGCAGCTCCGGGGGCGGTAGATCAAATGGCTACACCTTC
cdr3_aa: CASSSGGGRSNGYTF

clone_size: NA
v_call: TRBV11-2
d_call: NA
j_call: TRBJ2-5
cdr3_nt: TGTGCCAGCAGCTTAGATACAGACTCACGACCTTTAGCGACCCAGTACTTC
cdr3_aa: CASSLDTDSRPLATQYF

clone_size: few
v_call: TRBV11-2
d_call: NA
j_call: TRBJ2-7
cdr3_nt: TGTGCCAGCAGCTTACCAGGATCCTACGAGCAGTACTTC
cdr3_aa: CASSLPGSYEQYF

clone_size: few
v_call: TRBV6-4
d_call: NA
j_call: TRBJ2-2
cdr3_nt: TGTGCCAGCAGCCGAGAGCGGGCCGGGGAGCTGTTTTTT
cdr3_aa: CASSRERAGELFF

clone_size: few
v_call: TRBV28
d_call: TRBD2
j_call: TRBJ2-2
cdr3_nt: TGTGCCAGCAGCTACGACGCAGCGGGGGTGACCGGGGAGCTGTTTTTT
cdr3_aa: CASSYDAAGVTGELFF

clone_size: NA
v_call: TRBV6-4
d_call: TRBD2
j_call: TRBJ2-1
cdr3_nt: TGTGCCAGCAGTGACTCGGGCGGGAGGGCCGGAAATGAGCAGTTCTTC
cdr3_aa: CASSDSGGRAGNEQFF

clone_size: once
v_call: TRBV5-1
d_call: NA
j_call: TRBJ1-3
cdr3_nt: TGCGCCAGCAGCTTGGGCGTGACGGGCTCTGGAAACACCATATATTTT
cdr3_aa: CASSLGVTGSGNTIYF

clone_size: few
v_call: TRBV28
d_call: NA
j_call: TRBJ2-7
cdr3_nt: TGTGCCAGCGGCGTGACCTACGAGCAGTACTTC
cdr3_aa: CASGVTYEQYF

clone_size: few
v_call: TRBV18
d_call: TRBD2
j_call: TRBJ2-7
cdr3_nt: TGTGCCAGCTCACCATCGGGGGGTTACGAGCAGTACTTC
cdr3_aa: CASSPSGGYEQYF

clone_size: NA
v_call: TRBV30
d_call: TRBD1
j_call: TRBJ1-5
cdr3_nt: TGTGCCTGGAGCGTAGGGACAGGCGGCAATCAGCCCCAGCATTTT
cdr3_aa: CAWSVGTGGNQPQHF

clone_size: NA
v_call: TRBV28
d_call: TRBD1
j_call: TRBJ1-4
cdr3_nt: TGTGCCAGCAGGAGGTGGACAGGGGGGGTCTACGAAAAACTGTTTTTT
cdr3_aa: CASRRWTGGVYEKLFF

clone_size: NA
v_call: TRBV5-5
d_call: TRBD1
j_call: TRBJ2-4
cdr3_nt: TGTGCCAGCAGTGGGACAGATAAAAACATTCAGTACTTC
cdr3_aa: CASSGTDKNIQYF

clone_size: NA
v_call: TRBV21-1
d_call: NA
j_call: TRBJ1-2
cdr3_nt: TGTGCCAGCACTGGACAGCTTCATGGCTACACCTTC
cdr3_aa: CASTGQLHGYTF

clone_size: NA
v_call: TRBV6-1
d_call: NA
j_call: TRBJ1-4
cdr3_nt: TGTGCCAGCAGTGAATATACCCGGGGGACTAATGAAAAACTGTTTTTT
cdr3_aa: CASSEYTRGTNEKLFF

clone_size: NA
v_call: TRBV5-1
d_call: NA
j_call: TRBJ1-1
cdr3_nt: TGCGCCAGCAGCTTTGTCGGGGGCGGGGGTGAAGCTTTCTTT
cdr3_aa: CASSFVGGGGEAFF

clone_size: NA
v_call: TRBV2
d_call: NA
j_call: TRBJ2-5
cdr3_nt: TGTGCCAGCATTGTGGGTTGGGGAGAGACCCAGTACTTC
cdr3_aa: CASIVGWGETQYF

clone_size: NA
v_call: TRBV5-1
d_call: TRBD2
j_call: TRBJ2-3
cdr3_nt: TGCGCCAGCAGCTCCAGCGGGGGAGCCACAGATACGCAGTATTTT
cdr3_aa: CASSSSGGATDTQYF

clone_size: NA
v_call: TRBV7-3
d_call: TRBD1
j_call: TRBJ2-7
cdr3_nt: TGTGCCAGCAGCTCTGCCCGGGACAGGTCCTACGAGCAGTACTTC
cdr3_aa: CASSSARDRSYEQYF

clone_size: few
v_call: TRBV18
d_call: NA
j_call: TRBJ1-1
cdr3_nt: TGTGCCAGCTCACGCGACGGCATGAACACTGAAGCTTTCTTT
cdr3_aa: CASSRDGMNTEAFF

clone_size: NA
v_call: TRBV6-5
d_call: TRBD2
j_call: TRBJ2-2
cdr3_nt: TGTGCCAGCAGTTTAGGGAGCGGGGGGCCCGGGGAGCTGTTTTTT
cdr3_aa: CASSLGSGGPGELFF

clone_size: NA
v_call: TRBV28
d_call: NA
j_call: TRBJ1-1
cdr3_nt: TGTGCCAGCAGTGACAGGTACACTGAAGCTTTCTTT
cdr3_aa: CASSDRYTEAFF

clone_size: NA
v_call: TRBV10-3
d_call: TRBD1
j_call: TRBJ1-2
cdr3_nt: TGTGCCACCAAAATACCGGGACAGGGCTATGGCTACACCTTC
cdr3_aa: CATKIPGQGYGYTF

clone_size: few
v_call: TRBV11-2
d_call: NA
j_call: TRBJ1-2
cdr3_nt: TGTGCCAGCAGCTTAGTAGGGGCGTCCATGGAGGGCTACACCTTC
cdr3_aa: CASSLVGASMEGYTF

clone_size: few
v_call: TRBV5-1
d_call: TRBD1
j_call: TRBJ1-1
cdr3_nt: TGCGCCAGCAGCTTGGAGGGGGCAGGAGCTTTCTTT
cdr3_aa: CASSLEGAGAFF

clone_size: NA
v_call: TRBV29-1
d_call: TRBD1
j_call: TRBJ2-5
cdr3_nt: TGCAGCGTCGACGGTAGGGACAGGGGGCAGGAGACCCAGTACTTC
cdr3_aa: CSVDGRDRGQETQYF

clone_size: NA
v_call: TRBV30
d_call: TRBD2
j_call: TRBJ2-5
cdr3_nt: TGTGCCTGGAGTGTACCCCCGGAGCGGGGGGGCGTGGAGACCCAGTACTTC
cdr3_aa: CAWSVPPERGGVETQYF

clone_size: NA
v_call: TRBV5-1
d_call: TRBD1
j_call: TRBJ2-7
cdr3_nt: TGCGCCAGCAGCTCGCCGGGACAGGACTACGAGCAGTACTTC
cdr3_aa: CASSSPGQDYEQYF

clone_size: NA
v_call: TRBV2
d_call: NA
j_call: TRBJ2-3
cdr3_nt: TGTGCCAGCAACTTAGGGTTCACAGATACGCAGTATTTT
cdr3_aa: CASNLGFTDTQYF

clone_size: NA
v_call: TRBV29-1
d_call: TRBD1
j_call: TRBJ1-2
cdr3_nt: TGCAGCGTTGACAGGGGGACTATCGAAACGGGCTACACCTTC
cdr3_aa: CSVDRGTIETGYTF

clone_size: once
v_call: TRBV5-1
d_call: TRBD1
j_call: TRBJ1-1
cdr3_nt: TGCGCCAGCAGCCCCGGGACAGGGTGGTCCGAAGCTTTCTTT
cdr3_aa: CASSPGTGWSEAFF

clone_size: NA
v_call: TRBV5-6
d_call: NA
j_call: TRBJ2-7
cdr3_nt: TGTGCCAGCAGCTTCCGACAGGCTATCTACGAGCAGTACTTC
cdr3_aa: CASSFRQAIYEQYF

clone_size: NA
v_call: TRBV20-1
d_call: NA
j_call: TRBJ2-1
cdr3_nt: TGCAGTGCTACTAATCTCAATGAGCAGTTCTTC
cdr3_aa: CSATNLNEQFF

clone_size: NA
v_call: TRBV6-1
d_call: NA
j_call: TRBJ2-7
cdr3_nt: TGTGCCAGCAGTGAACCTGGAGGGAGAACGTACTTC
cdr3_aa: CASSEPGGRTYF

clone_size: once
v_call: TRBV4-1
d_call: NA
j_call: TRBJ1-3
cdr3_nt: TGCGCCAGCAGCTTAGGGACCTTTCCTGGAAACACCATATATTTT
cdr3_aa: CASSLGTFPGNTIYF

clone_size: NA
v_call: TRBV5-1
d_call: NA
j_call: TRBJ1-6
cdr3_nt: TGCGCCAGCAGCGGCGGACAGCAGTATAATTCACCCCTCCACTTT
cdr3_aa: CASSGGQQYNSPLHF

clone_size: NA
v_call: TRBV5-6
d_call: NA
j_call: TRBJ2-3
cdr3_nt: TGTGCCAGCTCGGGGCGGCCCACAGATACGCAGTATTTT
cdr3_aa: CASSGRPTDTQYF